The 8 T cell receptor beta chains below all came from one sample that was sequenced in a study of T cell responses to AZD1222 COVID-19 vaccine. Clones were read by immunoSEQ multiplex PCR, and TCRdb kept only the in-frame ones, dropping some. The sample contains 120,000 to 150,000 clones, 70% to 90% of which appear only once. The material was peripheral blood, obtained on day 0 of AZD1222 vaccination. Receptors originate from an adult in good health.

This chain links TRBV2 with TRBJ1-2; D gene uncertain. Per the germline V gene, CDR1 is SNHLY and CDR2 is FYNNEI. This CDR3 is built from 15 residues. The ends were cut back, 7 bases at V and 5 bases at J, with 20 bases in the middle. CDR3 sequence reads: CASTPERTGGYGYTF. In nucleotides, the CDR3 is TGTGCCAGCACTCCGGAGAGGACGGGAGGGTATGGCTACACCTTC.

V gene TRBV18 combines with J gene TRBJ2-7, with D perhaps matching TRBD1 (8 bases). V shed 4 bases and J shed 3 bases, with 25 bases lying between them. Looked up from germline, CDR1 is KGHSH and CDR2 is LQKENI. The length of the CDR3 is 18 residues. DNA for the CDR3: TGTGCCAGCTCACTTGAGGCCCGATCAGGGGGCGGGGGCTACGAGCAGTACTTC. Amino acids: CASSLEARSGGGGYEQYF.

The chain combines TRBV7-3 with TRBJ2-3, with D possibly being TRBD2 (7 bases). Looked up from germline, CDR1 is SGHTA and CDR2 is FQGTGA. Trimming left V 4 bases short and J 5 bases short, with 16 bases between. The CDR3 is 15 amino acids. CDR3 coding DNA: TGTGCCAGCAGCTCCGGGGGAGGGGGTGGAGATACGCAGTATTTT. Protein: CASSSGGGGGDTQYF.

V and J are TRBV16 and TRBJ1-6; D gene unclear. There are 13 residues in the CDR3. V shed 4 bases and J shed 9 bases, with 10 bases lying between them. Germline loops: CDR1 KGHSY, CDR2 FQNENV. CDR3: CASSPSLGSPLHF. CDR3 DNA sequence: TGTGCCAGCAGCCCCTCTTTGGGTTCACCCCTCCACTTT.

The chain carries TRBV7-9 and TRBJ2-7; no reliable D call. Germline loops: CDR1 SEHNR, CDR2 FQNEAQ (reference sequence). The CDR3 covers 12 residues. Trimming took off 4 bases at V and 4 bases at J, with 8 bases between the two ends. CDR3 in DNA: TGTGCCAGCAGCTCCTCGGTGTACGAGCAGTACTTC. This codes for CASSSSVYEQYF.

This chain links TRBV3-1 (or the pseudogene TRBV3-2) with TRBJ2-5, with D perhaps assigned TRBD1 or TRBD2 (6 bases each). The CDR3 covers 13 residues. From germline, CDR1 is LGHDT and CDR2 YNNKEL (reference sequence). V dropped 4 bases and J dropped 5 bases, with 11 bases sitting between them. CDR3 DNA sequence: TGTGCCAGCAGCCTACGGGGGCGGGAGACCCAGTACTTC. This sequence encodes CASSLRGRETQYF.

The sample holds a few counts of this clone. The junction differs from germline at one of its ends, possibly a read error. The rearrangement uses TRBV11-2 and TRBJ2-7; 8 positions agree with TRBD1. The CDR3 spans 15 residues. Germline values: CDR1 SGHAT, CDR2 FQNNGV. Written as DNA, the CDR3 is TGTGCCAGCAGATTAGGGACAGGCCTCTCCTACGAGCAGTACTTC. It yields the protein CASRLGTGLSYEQYF.

J is TRBJ1-1 and V is TRBV18; D might be TRBD1 (5 bases). The CDR3 length is 17 residues. The germline V gene encodes CDR1 KGHSH and CDR2 LQKENI. With 4 bases removed from V and 0 bases from J, the gap between germline ends came to 18 bases. CDR3: CASSRGSAGRLNTEAFF. Here the CDR3 DNA reads TGTGCCAGCTCACGGGGGAGTGCCGGCCGGCTGAACACTGAAGCTTTCTTT.